This T cell receptor (beta chain) was sequenced for a study of long-term antiretroviral therapy in people with HIV (dated by TCRdb to between 2020 and 2023). About the study as a whole: The earliest samples were collected roughly a decade before the 2015 WHO recommendation for immediate ART, at a time when ART was usually postponed until CD4 counts fell. A retrospective serial study tested whether ART initiation and durable HIV suppression were associated with changes in peripheral blood TRB repertoire composition and diversity. No cross-contamination during QIAcube processing was seen in test extractions of a monoclonal T-cell line run alongside around 34 polyclonal samples. About 40% of the 30 participants with HIV were female. From 30 to 35 adults with confirmed HIV infection, the cohort provided fewer than 200 cryopreserved PBMC samples, gathered serially across a mean of approximately six years (range 1-12).

The immunoSEQ hsTCRB v3.0 assay was used at survey level resolution to sequence the TRB variable region. TRB sequencing targeted a depth of about 35,000-50,000 T-cell genomes per sample. Pooled TRB libraries were sequenced on an Illumina MiSeq with a v3 150-cycle kit. The paper's data handling went like this. Repertoire analysis was performed in R inside a reproducible Nextflow workflow that covered QC, data transformation and analysis. LymphoSeq2, an R package for exploring AIRR-Seq data, was used to implement custom analyses. After excluding several samples that yielded fewer than 5000 total TRB sequences, approximately 180 HIV repertoires remained for analysis. Among the approximately 200 retained HIV repertoires, 55 to 65 were collected before ART initiation and approximately 130 were collected after ART initiation. Repertoires were downsampled to 5000 TRB nucleotide sequences, with summary statistics averaged over 100 downsampling iterations. The analysis kept only TRB sequences whose CDR3 regions were at least seven amino acids long. A Shannon entropy-derived clonality score and the Gini coefficient were used to measure diversity. In repertoire networks, the top 5000 CDR3 amino acid sequences were linked whenever an edit distance of one separated two sequences. Antigen specificity groups and MHC restriction were predicted for TRB CDR3 amino acid sequences with GLIPH2. To flag known associations with CMV, EBV, HIV or tissue antigens, CDR3 amino acid sequences were compared against VDJdb and McPAS-TCR. Pre-ART, post-ART and control groups were compared with Wilcoxon signed-rank tests and Holm-Bonferroni correction. TCRdb stores this immuneACCESS table with in-frame sequences only. Part of the clones is absent; in the studies checked, under half of the shortfall reflects unresolved V genes, and no reason is known for the rest. V, J and clone size are those of that table, while D and trimming were read from the DNA. The sample records roughly 23,000 clones, around 85% of which are singletons. The top ten hold approximately 7% of the sample.

On this clone itself: The target of this receptor is not known. Base qualities are not provided; no much larger clone lies one nucleotide away.

CDR1 and CDR2 were assigned from the germline V gene as SGHRS and YFSETQ. Measured from the cysteine to the phenylalanine, the CDR3 is 15 residues long. Only the CDR3 region is kept as DNA, spanning 45 bases read in frame from base 1. V and J lose 0 bases and 0 bases, and a span of 4 bases separates them. Inclusion was restricted to participants for whom at least one PBMC sample before ART initiation and at least two post-ART samples were available. Treatment was received in the United States of America by all participants with HIV. Cryopreserved samples of about 1-11 million PBMC were thawed and washed before DNA extraction. At the time of the earliest PBMC sample, participants with HIV were aged between roughly 20 and 60 years. PBMC samples from each participant spanned 1-4 timepoints before ART initiation and 2-8 timepoints after ART initiation, with a median of 7 samples. Serial HIV viral load, CD4+ T-cell count, ART history and demographic data were obtained for every participant. Using a Qiagen kit on a QIAcube, genomic DNA was extracted from unsorted PBMC, with samples processed in batches of 12.

Study-wide conclusions, independent of this receptor: HIV repertoires had narrower CDR3 length ranges than controls, and the network structure suggested an antigen-experienced repertoire that shifted only slightly toward naive after ART. Starting ART was linked to a significant rise in TRB diversity, yet even with long-term ART the diversity remained significantly lower than in transplant donor controls. At every time point, the repertoire was dominated by expanded TRB clones first identified before ART initiation, although this dominance fluctuated and, in many PLHIV, declined after ART. No data were available on ART adherence, viral resistance or therapy changes, limiting inferences about post-ART repertoire changes. Owing to limited PBMC availability, only the TCR beta chain was sequenced, without alpha chain pairing. The samples were dated from the mid-2000s to the late 2010s, and the ART regimens that were used may be less effective than current ART regimens. Because pre-ART samples had limited cell numbers, profiling was done on unsorted PBMC rather than on sorted CD4+ and CD8+ T cells.

This receptor was identified in a man aged 25 to 40 with HIV. The specimen comprised unsorted PBMCs, sampled 1.5 years after starting antiretroviral therapy. The chain is made from TRBV5-1 and TRBJ2-6, with the identity of the D gene unclear. The nucleotide sequence is TGCGCCAGCAGCTTGGAGATCTCTGGGGCCAACGTCCTGACTTTC. Its coded protein is CASSLEISGANVLTF.